Shown below are 13 T cell receptor beta chains from a single sample sequenced in a study of response to subunit inactivated influenza vaccine. TCRdb passed the RT-PCR reads through MiXCR, listing each CDR3 protein once. The sample has roughly 540,000 distinct CDR3 sequences; under 30% are singletons. Separately, the same data were catalogued under a study of T cells expressing NK-cell markers. Turning to that study: Beta-chain TCR cDNA was generated via 5'RACE template switching with UMIs.

The sample was CD4+ T cells sorted from PBMCs, taken 11 to 12 days after vaccination. The receptor set was obtained from a man aged 50-60 years who received an inactivated influenza vaccine.

The rearrangement uses TRBV7-3 and TRBJ2-1; D possibly corresponds to TRBD1 (5 bases). Trimming took 0 bases from V and 7 from J, leaving 7 bases between them. In germline, CDR1 is SGHTA, CDR2 FQGTGA. The CDR3 covers 13 residues. The CDR3 DNA sequence: TGTGCCAGCAGCTTAACGGGGCAGAATGAGCAGTTCTTC. This sequence encodes CASSLTGQNEQFF.

There are many counts of this clonotype. This rearrangement joins TRBV5-1 to TRBJ2-2; 8 bases match TRBD2. Unmatched junction bases numbered 6, after V lost 4 bases and J lost 7 bases. The germline V gene encodes CDR1 SGHRS and CDR2 YFSETQ. The CDR3 totals 14 residues. Here the CDR3 reads CASSQYLAGGELFF. CDR3 DNA sequence: TGCGCCAGCAGCCAATACCTAGCGGGCGGGGAGCTGTTTTTT. The full variable domain, with the rest looked up from reference TRBV5-1 and TRBJ2-2, is KAGVTQTPRYLIKTRGQQVTLSCSPISGHRSVSWYQQTPGQGLQFLFEYFSETQRNKGNFPGRFSGRQFSNSRSEMNVSTLELGDSALYLCASSQYLAGGELFFGEGSRLTVL.

The chain links TRBV20-1 to TRBJ2-3, with TRBD2 matching over 9 bases. The CDR3 totals 16 residues. CDR1 is DFQATT and CDR2 is SNEGSKA in the germline V gene (reference sequence). Losses at the gene ends were 1 base for V and 6 bases for J; bases not matched to a gene: 11. CDR3 residues: CSARGGSGRRRDTQYF. Here the CDR3 DNA reads TGCAGTGCTAGAGGCGGCAGCGGGAGGAGGAGGGATACGCAGTATTTT.

V usage is TRBV6-2 or TRBV6-3 and J usage is TRBJ1-4; D is unresolved. In germline, CDR1 is MNHEY, CDR2 SVGEGT. There are 18 residues in the CDR3. V was pared by 0 bases and J by 6 bases, with 20 bases between. The CDR3 loop is CASSYSSGSDGSYEKLFF. The CDR3 bases are TGTGCCAGCAGTTACTCGTCCGGGTCGGATGGATCTTATGAAAAACTGTTTTTT.

The gene calls are TRBV6-1 and TRBJ2-7; D is undetermined. Germline values: CDR1 MNHNS, CDR2 SASEGT. The length of the CDR3 is 15 residues. The V gene lost 6 bases and the J gene lost 3 bases, with 18 bases spanning the gap. The CDR3 sequence: CASRILYNHDYEQYF. In DNA, the CDR3 is TGTGCCAGCAGAATCCTCTACAACCATGACTACGAGCAGTACTTC.

The chain joins TRBV5-1 to TRBJ2-3, with 9 bases aligning to TRBD2. CDR1 SGHRS and CDR2 YFSETQ come from the germline V gene. V shed 0 bases, J shed 0 bases, and the junction held 5 bases outside the gene matches. The CDR3 loop spans 17 amino acids. The CDR3: CASSLDGLAPSTDTQYF. CDR3 nucleotide sequence: TGCGCCAGCAGCTTGGATGGACTAGCGCCTAGCACAGATACGCAGTATTTT.

This chain links TRBV7-8 with TRBJ2-1, with D possibly matching TRBD2 (6 bases). The ends were cut back, 3 bases at V and 5 bases at J, with 14 bases in the middle. CDR1 and CDR2 (germline): SGHVS, FQNEAQ. This CDR3 region has 15 residues. The CDR3 here is CASSLDRGKHNEQFF. The CDR3 DNA follows: TGTGCCAGCAGCTTGGATCGGGGGAAGCACAATGAGCAGTTCTTC.

V and J are TRBV5-1 and TRBJ2-1, with a weak D call TRBD2 (6 bases). V was clipped by 4 bases and J by 9 bases, with 20 bases between them. The V gene's germline CDR1 is SGHRS and CDR2 YFSETQ. The CDR3 has 15 residues. The CDR3 DNA follows: TGCGCCAGCAGCGGGGGGACTTCCCTCGGGGTTGAGCAGTTCTTC. Translating gives CASSGGTSLGVEQFF.

This clonotype was recorded a few times. The chain carries TRBV12-3 or TRBV12-4 and TRBJ1-5; perhaps TRBD1 as D (5 bases). The CDR3 runs to 15 residues. The V gene lost 3 bases and the J gene lost 2 bases, with 11 bases spanning the gap. CDR3 nucleotides: TGTGCCAGCAGTTTCTTAGACAGAGGCAATCAGCCCCAGCATTTT. This translates into CASSFLDRGNQPQHF.

This clonotype was observed a few times. This sequence joins TRBV28 and TRBJ1-2, with D possibly matching TRBD1 (6 bases). The V gene lost 7 bases and the J gene lost 6 bases, with 12 bases spanning the gap. Germline loops: CDR1 MDHEN, CDR2 SYDVKM. This CDR3 spans 12 amino acids. The CDR3 nucleotides are TGTGCCAGCACTTACGGGGGCGATGGCTACACCTTC. It encodes CASTYGGDGYTF.

The gene calls are TRBV29-1 and TRBJ2-7, with 9 bases identical to TRBD1. This CDR3 has 14 residues. Unmatched junction bases numbered 8, after V lost 6 bases and J lost 2 bases. Germline V gives CDR1 SQVTM, CDR2 ANQGSEA. CDR3 coding DNA: TGCAGCGTCACACCGGGACAGGGTACCTACGAGCAGTACTTC. Its protein product is CSVTPGQGTYEQYF.

The chain links TRBV7-8 to TRBJ2-7; maybe TRBD2 (6 bases). This CDR3 spans 11 amino acids. V lost 5 bases and J 10 bases, leaving 12 bases between the germline ends. Germline CDR1 and CDR2: SGHVS and FQNEAQ. CDR3 bases: TGTGCCAGCAGCCTAAGACTAGTTCAGTACTTC. Encoded protein: CASSLRLVQYF. The full variable domain, completed using reference TRBV7-8 and TRBJ2-7, is GAGVSQSPRYKVAKRGQDVALRCDPISGHVSLFWYQQALGQGPEFLTYFQNEAQLDKSGLPSDRFFAERPEGSVSTLKIQRTQQEDSAVYLCASSLRLVQYFGPGTRLTVT.

The chain employs TRBV6-2 or TRBV6-3 and TRBJ2-4, with 8 bases aligning to TRBD2. This CDR3 spans 20 amino acids. V trimming: 0 bases; J trimming: 3 bases; junction bases outside the gene matches: 16. The germline V gene has CDR1 MNHEY and CDR2 SVGEGT. The CDR3: CASSYSTIGRGALIKNIQYF. The CDR3 bases are TGTGCCAGCAGTTACTCGACGATCGGGCGGGGGGCTTTAATCAAAAACATTCAGTACTTC.